Listed below are T cell receptor beta chains from one sample, sequenced in a study of beta chain features in type 1 diabetes. The repertoire was sequenced with immunoSEQ multiplex PCR; TCRdb's copy has only in-frame clones and lacks some. The profile shows about 240,000 clones, 27% of them singletons. Sample: central memory CD4+ T cells from blood. Receptors were obtained from a man under 40 in good health. Both conserved end residues are part of each CDR3. The size field is filled for only some rows; it gives once, few, many or a size class.

CDR3aa	j_gene	v_gene	abundance
CASSQAPATEAFF	TRBJ1-1	TRBV5-1	many
CSVVKNGYEQYF	TRBJ2-7	TRBV29-1	-
CASSSSGAAYEQYF	TRBJ2-7	TRBV7-9	-
CASRGAPGYTF	TRBJ1-2	TRBV19	-
CASSQEAHHEQYF	TRBJ2-7	TRBV4-3	-
CASSLGALSSNEQFF	TRBJ2-1	TRBV7-9	few
CASSEGQTYGYTF	TRBJ1-2	TRBV2	-
CASSPQETSSYNEQFF	TRBJ2-1	TRBV18	-
CASSQRVGTGGRENEQFF	TRBJ2-1	TRBV4-1	-
CASGQGSNQPQHF	TRBJ1-5	TRBV2	-
CASSQVMTEELFF	TRBJ2-2	TRBV4-1	-
CSVRDNSNQPQHF	TRBJ1-5	TRBV29-1	many